The 3 T cell receptor beta chains reported below all come from one sample, sequenced in a study of coeliac disease. TCRdb's copy holds only in-frame clones and misses some; the assay was immunoSEQ multiplex PCR. The sample has 3,500 or so clones; about 72% are singletons. The sequencing input was lymphocytes from the gut lamina propria. The receptors derive from a man aged 80 or over without celiac disease.

V is TRBV27 and J is TRBJ2-7, with 7 bases that match TRBD2. Germline CDR1 reads MNHEY; CDR2 reads SMNVEV (reference sequence). The V gene end was trimmed by 6 bases and the J gene end by 0 bases; junction bases not matched to a gene: 11. The CDR3 consists of 16 residues. In DNA, the CDR3 is TGTGCCAGCAGGCGGCTAGCGGCCCAGCTCTCCTACGAGCAGTACTTC. The encoded protein is CASRRLAAQLSYEQYF.

This chain joins TRBV30 and TRBJ2-7; TRBD1 agrees at 9 bases. In germline, CDR1 is GTSNPN, CDR2 SVGIG (reference sequence). Trimming at V came to 5 bases and at J to 6 bases, leaving 8 bases not matched to a gene. The CDR3 consists of 13 residues. The CDR3, as DNA: TGTGCCTGGGGGATCGACAGGGGGAGCGAGCAGTACTTC. It is translated as CAWGIDRGSEQYF.

This clone was seen a handful of times. The chain links TRBV7-9 to TRBJ2-3; 14 positions match TRBD2. Germline-derived CDR1 and CDR2 are SEHNR and FQNEAQ (reference sequence). V shed 5 bases and J 6 bases; nucleotides not matched to a gene: 16. This CDR3 comprises 19 residues. This CDR3 reads CASSQSTGGTSGSWDTQYF. CDR3 nucleotide sequence: TGTGCCAGCAGCCAGAGCACAGGGGGGACTAGCGGGAGTTGGGATACGCAGTATTTT.